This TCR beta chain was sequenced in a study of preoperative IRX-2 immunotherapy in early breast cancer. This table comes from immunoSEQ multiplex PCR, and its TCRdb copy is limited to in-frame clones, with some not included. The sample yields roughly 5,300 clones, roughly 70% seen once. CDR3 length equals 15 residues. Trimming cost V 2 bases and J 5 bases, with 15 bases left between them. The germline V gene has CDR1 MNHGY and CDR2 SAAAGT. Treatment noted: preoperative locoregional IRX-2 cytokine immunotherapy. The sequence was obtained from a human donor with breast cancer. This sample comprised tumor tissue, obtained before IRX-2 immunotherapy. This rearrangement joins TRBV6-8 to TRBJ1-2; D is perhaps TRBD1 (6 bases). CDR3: CASSYKASQGYGYTF. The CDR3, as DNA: TGTGCCAGCAGTTACAAGGCCTCCCAGGGGTATGGCTACACCTTC.